This T cell receptor (beta chain) came from a study of neurological immune-mediated disorders. The study, taken as a whole, reports: The greatest TCR clonal expansion occurred in HTLV-1-associated myelopathy and the least in multiple sclerosis, which fell below healthy controls.

Via MiXCR, TCRdb re-called the 5' RACE reads, giving one row per CDR3 protein. The sample consists of around 41,000 distinct CDR3 sequences, more than 12% of them appearing once. V was pared by 1 base and J by 4 bases, with 9 bases between. Germline loops: CDR1 SGHRS, CDR2 YFSETQ. CDR3 size: 13 residues. There are many counts of this clonotype. The target antigen is unknown. The clonotype was recovered from a woman aged 55-69 years with HTLV-1-associated myelopathy (HAM/TSP). Sequencing input: CD4+ T cells from blood. The J gene is TRBJ2-7, the V gene TRBV5-1, with D tentatively TRBD1 (5 bases). The CDR3 spells CASSLRGSYEQYF. CDR3 in DNA: TGCGCCAGCAGCTTGAGGGGCTCATACGAGCAGTACTTC.